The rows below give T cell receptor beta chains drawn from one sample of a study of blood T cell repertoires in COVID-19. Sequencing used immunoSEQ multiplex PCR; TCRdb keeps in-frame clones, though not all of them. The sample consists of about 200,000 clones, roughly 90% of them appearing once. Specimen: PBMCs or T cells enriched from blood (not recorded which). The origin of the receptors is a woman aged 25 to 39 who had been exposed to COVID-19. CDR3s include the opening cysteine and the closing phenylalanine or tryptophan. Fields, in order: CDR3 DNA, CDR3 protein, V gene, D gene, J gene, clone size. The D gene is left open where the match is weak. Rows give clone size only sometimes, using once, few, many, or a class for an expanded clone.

DNA: TGTGCCAGCTCCGCGCTCACCGATGCCGACAGCAATGAGCAGTTCTTC
CDR3: CASSALTDADSNEQFF
V: TRBV18
D: .
J: TRBJ2-1
size: .

DNA: TGTGCCAGCTCACCATACGCTAGCGGGGAGACCCAGTACTTC
CDR3: CASSPYASGETQYF
V: TRBV18
D: TRBD2
J: TRBJ2-5
size: .

DNA: TGTGCCAGCAGCTTCAGGGGTCTAGCTAATGAAAAACTGTTTTTT
CDR3: CASSFRGLANEKLFF
V: TRBV7-9
D: .
J: TRBJ1-4
size: .

DNA: TGTGCCAGCAACCCCTTTGAAGGGGACACTGAAGCTTTCTTT
CDR3: CASNPFEGDTEAFF
V: TRBV2
D: .
J: TRBJ1-1
size: .

DNA: TGTGCCAGCAGCCTTATAGGGGGCGCGAGGTTAGAGACCCAGTACTTC
CDR3: CASSLIGGARLETQYF
V: TRBV3-1/TRBV3-2
D: TRBD1
J: TRBJ2-5
size: .

DNA: TGTGCCAGTAGTACCGGGACAGGAAAATATGGCTACACCTTC
CDR3: CASSTGTGKYGYTF
V: TRBV19
D: TRBD1
J: TRBJ1-2
size: few

DNA: TGTGCCAGCAGTGACTCGGGGGGCGCACATTCACCCCTCCACTTT
CDR3: CASSDSGGAHSPLHF
V: TRBV9
D: .
J: TRBJ1-6
size: .

DNA: TGTGCCAGCAGCAGGGGGGGGGCCCACAATGAGCAGTTCTTC
CDR3: CASSRGGAHNEQFF
V: TRBV5-4
D: .
J: TRBJ2-1
size: .

DNA: TGTGCCAGCCGACGGGATGTCAGCAATCAGCCCCAGCATTTT
CDR3: CASRRDVSNQPQHF
V: TRBV6-5
D: .
J: TRBJ1-5
size: once

DNA: TGTGCCAGTAGTATATCAATGACAGACGGTGGCTACACCTTC
CDR3: CASSISMTDGGYTF
V: TRBV19
D: .
J: TRBJ1-2
size: .

DNA: TGTGCCAGTGGGACTACCGGGGGTTACAATGAGCAGTTCTTC
CDR3: CASGTTGGYNEQFF
V: TRBV19
D: TRBD2
J: TRBJ2-1
size: once

DNA: TGTGCCAGCAGCGTAGCCCCACGGGGGAGGAGTTCACCCCTCCACTTT
CDR3: CASSVAPRGRSSPLHF
V: TRBV9
D: .
J: TRBJ1-6
size: .

DNA: TGCGCCAGCAGTCCCGAACTAGTCTTCCCAGATACGCAGTATTTT
CDR3: CASSPELVFPDTQYF
V: TRBV10-1
D: .
J: TRBJ2-3
size: .

DNA: TGTGCCAGCGGATTGAGGGGGTACACCGGGGAGCTGTTTTTT
CDR3: CASGLRGYTGELFF
V: TRBV5-6
D: .
J: TRBJ2-2
size: .

DNA: TGTGCCATCAGCGACCGGGACAGGGGCGCAGATACGCAGTATTTT
CDR3: CAISDRDRGADTQYF
V: TRBV10-3
D: TRBD1
J: TRBJ2-3
size: .

DNA: TGTGCCAGCAGTGACAAAGGTTGGGGCGAAGATACGCAGTATTTT
CDR3: CASSDKGWGEDTQYF
V: TRBV2
D: .
J: TRBJ2-3
size: .

DNA: TGTGCCAGCAGCCCAGGATCGAGAGAAGCTTTCTTT
CDR3: CASSPGSREAFF
V: TRBV5-6
D: .
J: TRBJ1-1
size: once

DNA: TGTGCCAGCAGTTTCTCCTGGGCCTCGGCGGGGAGTGGGACAGATACGCAGTATTTT
CDR3: CASSFSWASAGSGTDTQYF
V: TRBV27
D: .
J: TRBJ2-3
size: once

DNA: TGTGCCAGCAGCTTGGTCAGGGGGCGTACCGGGGAGCTGTTTTTT
CDR3: CASSLVRGRTGELFF
V: TRBV5-8
D: TRBD1
J: TRBJ2-2
size: .

DNA: TGTGCCACCAGCGGAAACAGGGGCATGGGAAACACCATATATTTT
CDR3: CATSGNRGMGNTIYF
V: TRBV15
D: TRBD1
J: TRBJ1-3
size: .

DNA: TGTGCCAGCAGGGCGTCAGAAGTTGGGTGGACTAACAATGAGCAGTTCTTC
CDR3: CASRASEVGWTNNEQFF
V: TRBV2
D: .
J: TRBJ2-1
size: .

DNA: TGTGCCAGCAGCTCAACACAGACAGGCTATGGCTACACCTTC
CDR3: CASSSTQTGYGYTF
V: TRBV7-8
D: .
J: TRBJ1-2
size: few

DNA: TGCGCCAGCAGCTTGGTGGCAGGGGAGAACACTGAAGCTTTCTTT
CDR3: CASSLVAGENTEAFF
V: TRBV5-1
D: .
J: TRBJ1-1
size: .

DNA: TGCAGCGTTGGGATCAGGGACAGATTGGATACGCAGTATTTT
CDR3: CSVGIRDRLDTQYF
V: TRBV29-1
D: TRBD1
J: TRBJ2-3
size: .

DNA: TGTGCCACCACTTCCGACAGGGGGCTCGGTGAAAAACTGTTTTTT
CDR3: CATTSDRGLGEKLFF
V: TRBV15
D: TRBD1
J: TRBJ1-4
size: .

DNA: TGTGCCACCAGCAGAGGACCCCGGGGGGTCGGGGCTTGCGAGACCCAGTACTTC
CDR3: CATSRGPRGVGACETQYF
V: TRBV15
D: TRBD2
J: TRBJ2-5
size: .

DNA: TGTGCCAGCAGCTTGGTCGGGGGGGCCAACACAGATACGCAGTATTTT
CDR3: CASSLVGGANTDTQYF
V: TRBV5-6
D: TRBD2
J: TRBJ2-3
size: .

DNA: TGTGCCAGCAGCCAAGTGTTTAGCGGGGGCCTTAGCACAGATACGCAGTATTTT
CDR3: CASSQVFSGGLSTDTQYF
V: TRBV3-1/TRBV3-2
D: TRBD2
J: TRBJ2-3
size: .

DNA: TGCGCCAGCCTCGGGGGACGCGGCTACACCTTC
CDR3: CASLGGRGYTF
V: TRBV10-2
D: .
J: TRBJ1-2
size: few

DNA: TGTGCCAGCAGCTTAGGACAGGTTCAGGATACGCAGTATTTT
CDR3: CASSLGQVQDTQYF
V: TRBV13
D: .
J: TRBJ2-3
size: .

DNA: TGTGCCAGCAGTCTACAGGGAGCTAACTATGGCTACACCTTC
CDR3: CASSLQGANYGYTF
V: TRBV5-4
D: .
J: TRBJ1-2
size: once

DNA: TGTGCCAGACCCCCGGAGGGACAGGGTTGGGGCTACACCTTC
CDR3: CARPPEGQGWGYTF
V: TRBV2
D: TRBD1
J: TRBJ1-2
size: .

DNA: TGTGCCAGCTCACCCGGACAGGGAAAGAACACTGAAGCTTTCTTT
CDR3: CASSPGQGKNTEAFF
V: TRBV18
D: TRBD1
J: TRBJ1-1
size: .

DNA: TGCGCCAGCAGCCGAGAATACAATGAGCAGTTCTTC
CDR3: CASSREYNEQFF
V: TRBV5-1
D: .
J: TRBJ2-1
size: .

DNA: TGTGCCAGCAGCAAAGAGCGGTTAGCCAAAAACATTCAGTACTTC
CDR3: CASSKERLAKNIQYF
V: TRBV21-1
D: .
J: TRBJ2-4
size: .

DNA: TGTGCCAGCAGCTTGGGACAGGGGGCCATGAGGGTCACTGAAGCTTTCTTT
CDR3: CASSLGQGAMRVTEAFF
V: TRBV5-5
D: TRBD1
J: TRBJ1-1
size: few

DNA: TGTGCCAGCAGTTTAGGTGGAGGGCTTGTTTGGGGCTACACCTTC
CDR3: CASSLGGGLVWGYTF
V: TRBV27
D: .
J: TRBJ1-2
size: .

DNA: TGTGCCAGTAGTATCGGGACAGGGTTCGGCTACACCTTC
CDR3: CASSIGTGFGYTF
V: TRBV19
D: TRBD1
J: TRBJ1-2
size: .

DNA: TGTGCCAGCAGCGCCCATTTAGCGGGGATAGATACGCAGTATTTT
CDR3: CASSAHLAGIDTQYF
V: TRBV9
D: TRBD2
J: TRBJ2-3
size: few

DNA: TGCAGCGTAAACGGACAGACCATGAACACTGAAGCTTTCTTT
CDR3: CSVNGQTMNTEAFF
V: TRBV29-1
D: .
J: TRBJ1-1
size: .